Following are 14 T cell receptor beta chains from one sample sequenced in a study of monozygotic twins with inflammatory bowel disease. TCRdb reprocessed the 5' RACE reads and stores each CDR3 protein as one record, lacking DNA. The sample features approximately 330,000 distinct CDR3 sequences, with over 2% in its top ten. The sequenced sample was blood. The origin of the receptors is a human donor with ulcerative colitis or Crohn's disease, or a healthy co-twin of an affected twin (not recorded which).

The chain couples TRBV9 to TRBJ2-2; absent DNA, TCRdb's TRBD2 call cannot be checked. The germline gives CDR1 SGDLS, CDR2 YYNGEE. CDR3 length: 15 residues. The CDR3 protein is CASSVNAGGTGELIF.

This CDR3 reads CASSLGGAGTAGNTIYF. The chain uses TRBV12-3 or TRBV12-4 and TRBJ1-3; no DNA is available, so the TRBD1 call from TCRdb remains unchecked. This CDR3 comprises 17 residues.

The chain's CDR3 is CASSQVVGVGETQYF. The chain has TRBV4-2 and TRBJ2-5; TCRdb names TRBD2, which stays unverified in the absence of DNA. Germline values: CDR1 LGHNA, CDR2 YNFKEQ. The CDR3 is 15 residues long.

The rearrangement joins TRBV5-1 to TRBJ2-7. Per germline, CDR1 SGHRS and CDR2 YFSETQ. The CDR3 runs 15 residues. CDR3 protein: CASSLGLTDSYEQYF.

The CDR3 sequence: CSASGRTGQGYEQYF. The rearrangement links TRBV20-1 to TRBJ2-7; TCRdb's D gene call, TRBD1, goes unchecked for lack of DNA. The CDR3 contains 15 residues. Germline CDR1 and CDR2: DFQATT and SNEGSKA (reference sequence).

The chain joins TRBV20-1 to TRBJ2-3; TCRdb's assignment of TRBD2 cannot be checked, as there is no DNA. Germline lookup yields CDR1 DFQATT and CDR2 SNEGSKA (reference sequence). The CDR3 spans 13 residues. CDR3 sequence: CSAVAGSTDTQYF.

The chain recombines TRBV29-1 with TRBJ2-1; TCRdb calls TRBD1, which cannot be checked without DNA. Germline-derived CDR1 and CDR2 are SQVTM and ANQGSEA. This CDR3 is built from 13 residues. CDR3 residues: CSVSRGGHNEQFF.

V gene TRBV5-1 combines with J gene TRBJ2-1; the D call from TCRdb, TRBD2, cannot be confirmed without DNA. Germline CDR1 SGHRS, CDR2 YFSETQ. CDR3 size: 15 residues. The CDR3: CASSLARGLADEQFF.

The chain joins TRBV6-5 to TRBJ2-7; TCRdb selects TRBD2, and the lack of DNA leaves this call unchecked. This CDR3 region has 12 residues. The germline CDR1 and CDR2 sequences are MNHEY and SVGAGI. The CDR3 loop is CASSSIGGEQYF.

J is TRBJ2-7 and V is TRBV7-6; TCRdb outputs TRBD1, but without DNA this stays unchecked. Germline CDR1 SGHVS, CDR2 FNYEAQ. The CDR3 consists of 15 residues. CDR3 sequence reads: CASSFSGQGFDEQYF.

The CDR3 sequence: CASSLSSKGRNEQFF. The chain combines TRBV27 with TRBJ2-1; TCRdb returns TRBD1, unconfirmable since there is no DNA. The CDR3 contains 15 residues. CDR1 MNHEY and CDR2 SMNVEV come from the germline V gene (reference sequence).

J is TRBJ2-1 and V is TRBV7-2; checking the TCRdb D call of TRBD2 is not possible without DNA. This CDR3 is built from 15 residues. Germline CDR1 SGHTA, CDR2 FQGNSA. CDR3 amino acids: CASSNRTSGNNEQFF.

V usage is TRBV2 and J usage is TRBJ2-3; TCRdb names TRBD2, which stays unverified in the absence of DNA. The CDR3 extends over 14 amino acids. Germline lookup yields CDR1 SNHLY and CDR2 FYNNEI. CDR3 region: CASSERGAQDTQYF.

V gene TRBV6-5 combines with J gene TRBJ2-5; TCRdb gives TRBD1 as the D gene, but with no DNA this cannot be confirmed. The CDR3 runs 15 residues. In germline, CDR1 is MNHEY, CDR2 SVGAGI. CDR3 protein: CASSYKQGGDKTQYF.